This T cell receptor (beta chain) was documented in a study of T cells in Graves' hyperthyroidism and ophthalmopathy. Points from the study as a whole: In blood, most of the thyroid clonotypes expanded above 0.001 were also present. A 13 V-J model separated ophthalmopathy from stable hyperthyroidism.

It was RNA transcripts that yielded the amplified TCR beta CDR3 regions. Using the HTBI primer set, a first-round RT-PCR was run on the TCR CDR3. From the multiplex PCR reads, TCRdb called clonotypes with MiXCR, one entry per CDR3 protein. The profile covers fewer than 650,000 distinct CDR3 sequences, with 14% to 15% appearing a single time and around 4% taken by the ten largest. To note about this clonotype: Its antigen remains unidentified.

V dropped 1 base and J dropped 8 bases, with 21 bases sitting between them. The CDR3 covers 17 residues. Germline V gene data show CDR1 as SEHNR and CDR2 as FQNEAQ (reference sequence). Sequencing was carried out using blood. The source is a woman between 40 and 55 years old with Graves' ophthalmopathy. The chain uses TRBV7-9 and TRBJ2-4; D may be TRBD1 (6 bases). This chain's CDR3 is CASSLVGRGHDRDIQYF. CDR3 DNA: TGTGCCAGCAGCTTAGTGGGCCGGGGACACGATCGGGACATTCAGTACTTC.